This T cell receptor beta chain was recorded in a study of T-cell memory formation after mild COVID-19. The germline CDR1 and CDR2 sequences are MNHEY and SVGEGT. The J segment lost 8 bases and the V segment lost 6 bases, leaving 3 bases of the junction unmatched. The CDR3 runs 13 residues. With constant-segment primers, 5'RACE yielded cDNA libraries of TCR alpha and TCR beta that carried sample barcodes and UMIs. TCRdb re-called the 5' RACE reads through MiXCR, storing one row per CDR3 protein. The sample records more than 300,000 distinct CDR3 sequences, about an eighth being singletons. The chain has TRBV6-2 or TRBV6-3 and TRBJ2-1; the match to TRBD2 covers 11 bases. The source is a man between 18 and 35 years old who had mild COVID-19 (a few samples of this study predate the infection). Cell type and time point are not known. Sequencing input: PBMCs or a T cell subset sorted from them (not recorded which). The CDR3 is CASRIAGGDEQFF. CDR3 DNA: TGTGCCAGCAGAATAGCGGGGGGGGATGAGCAGTTCTTC.